A selection of T cell receptor beta chains follows, all from one sample in a study of blood T cells in healthy people across ages. TCRdb analysed the 5' RACE reads with MiXCR anew, one entry per CDR3 protein. The sample yields hundreds of thousands of distinct CDR3 sequences, approximately 48% seen once. Specimen: blood. These TCRs come from a man aged 55 to 70 in good health. Each CDR3 is given with its conserved first and last residue. Each record gives: clone size, V gene, D gene, J gene, CDR3 protein, CDR3 DNA. D genes are given only for firm matches. Only some rows state a clone size, as once, few, many or a class for expanded clones.

size: NA
V: TRBV3-1
D: NA
J: TRBJ2-5
CDR3: CASSLPQGGETQYF
DNA: TGTGCCAGCAGCCTCCCGCAGGGGGGGGAGACCCAGTACTTC

size: few
V: TRBV9
D: TRBD1
J: TRBJ2-7
CDR3: CASSVVGQAGEQYF
DNA: TGTGCCAGCAGCGTAGTGGGACAGGCAGGCGAGCAGTACTTC

size: NA
V: TRBV27
D: NA
J: TRBJ2-1
CDR3: CASSFDTSPHNEQFF
DNA: TGTGCCAGCAGTTTTGATACGAGCCCCCACAATGAGCAGTTCTTC

size: NA
V: TRBV20-1
D: NA
J: TRBJ1-1
CDR3: CSARDGGLNTEAFF
DNA: TGCAGTGCTAGAGATGGGGGTCTGAACACTGAAGCTTTCTTT

size: NA
V: TRBV7-3
D: NA
J: TRBJ2-6
CDR3: CASSLHNSGANVLTF
DNA: TGTGCCAGCAGCTTACATAACTCTGGGGCCAACGTCCTGACTTTC

size: NA
V: TRBV7-2
D: NA
J: TRBJ2-3
CDR3: CASSLNRRDTQYF
DNA: TGTGCCAGCAGCTTAAACAGGAGGGATACGCAGTATTTT

size: few
V: TRBV7-6
D: NA
J: TRBJ2-1
CDR3: CASSPMAGLNNEQFF
DNA: TGTGCCAGCAGCCCTATGGCGGGCCTAAACAATGAGCAGTTCTTC

size: NA
V: TRBV9
D: NA
J: TRBJ2-3
CDR3: CASSDTSFTSTDTQYF
DNA: TGTGCCAGCAGCGATACTAGCTTTACTAGCACAGATACGCAGTATTTT

size: few
V: TRBV12-3/TRBV12-4
D: NA
J: TRBJ1-2
CDR3: CASSFGQYGYTF
DNA: TGTGCCAGCAGCTTTGGACAGTATGGCTACACCTTC

size: NA
V: TRBV19
D: TRBD1
J: TRBJ2-1
CDR3: CASSIDRQGPYSEQFF
DNA: TGTGCCAGTAGTATAGATAGACAGGGTCCCTACAGTGAGCAGTTCTTC

size: NA
V: TRBV7-9
D: NA
J: TRBJ1-2
CDR3: CASSQGGGGGYTF
DNA: TGTGCCAGCAGCCAAGGCGGGGGCGGTGGCTATACCTTC

size: NA
V: TRBV7-9
D: NA
J: TRBJ1-2
CDR3: CASRRDGVLPGYTF
DNA: TGTGCCAGCAGACGCGACGGCGTGCTACCCGGCTACACCTTC

size: few
V: TRBV7-2
D: TRBD2
J: TRBJ2-5
CDR3: CASSFLAGGSQETQYF
DNA: TGTGCCAGCAGCTTTCTAGCGGGGGGGTCTCAAGAGACCCAGTACTTC

size: NA
V: TRBV5-1
D: TRBD1
J: TRBJ2-4
CDR3: CASSGTGAYIQYF
DNA: TGCGCCAGCAGCGGCACAGGGGCGTACATTCAGTACTTC

size: NA
V: TRBV20-1
D: NA
J: TRBJ2-7
CDR3: CSAPGEMGTYGQYF
DNA: TGCAGTGCTCCAGGGGAGATGGGAACGTACGGGCAGTACTTC

size: few
V: TRBV12-3/TRBV12-4
D: TRBD1
J: TRBJ2-3
CDR3: CASSPRPGTVVVDAQYF
DNA: TGTGCCAGCAGTCCTAGACCCGGGACAGTGGTCGTCGATGCGCAATATTTT

size: few
V: TRBV4-1
D: TRBD1
J: TRBJ1-1
CDR3: CASSQSPGQGVAFF
DNA: TGCGCCAGCAGCCAAAGCCCGGGACAGGGGGTAGCTTTCTTT

size: NA
V: TRBV20-1
D: NA
J: TRBJ2-3
CDR3: CSARAAQGNTDTQYF
DNA: TGCAGTGCTAGAGCAGCGCAGGGGAACACAGATACGCAGTATTTT

size: few
V: TRBV6-2/TRBV6-3
D: TRBD2
J: TRBJ2-1
CDR3: CASSKGTSGHNEQFF
DNA: TGTGCCAGCAGCAAAGGGACTAGCGGCCACAATGAGCAGTTCTTC

size: NA
V: TRBV4-3
D: TRBD1
J: TRBJ1-4
CDR3: CASSHLRGGQTFNEKLFF
DNA: TGCGCCAGCAGCCACCTAAGGGGGGGACAGACTTTTAATGAAAAACTGTTTTTT